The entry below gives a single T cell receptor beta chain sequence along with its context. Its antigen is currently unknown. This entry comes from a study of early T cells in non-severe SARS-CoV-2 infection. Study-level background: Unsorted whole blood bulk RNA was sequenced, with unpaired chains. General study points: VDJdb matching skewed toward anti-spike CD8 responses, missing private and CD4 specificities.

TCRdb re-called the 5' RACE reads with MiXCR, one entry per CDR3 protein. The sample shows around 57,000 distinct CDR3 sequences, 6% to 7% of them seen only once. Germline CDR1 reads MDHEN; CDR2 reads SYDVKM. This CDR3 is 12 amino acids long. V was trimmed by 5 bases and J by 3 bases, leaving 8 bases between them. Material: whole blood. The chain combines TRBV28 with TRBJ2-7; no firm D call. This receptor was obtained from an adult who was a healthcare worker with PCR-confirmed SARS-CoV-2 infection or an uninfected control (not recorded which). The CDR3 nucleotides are TGTGCCAGCAGTCGGATAGTCTACGAGCAGTACTTC. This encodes CASSRIVYEQYF.